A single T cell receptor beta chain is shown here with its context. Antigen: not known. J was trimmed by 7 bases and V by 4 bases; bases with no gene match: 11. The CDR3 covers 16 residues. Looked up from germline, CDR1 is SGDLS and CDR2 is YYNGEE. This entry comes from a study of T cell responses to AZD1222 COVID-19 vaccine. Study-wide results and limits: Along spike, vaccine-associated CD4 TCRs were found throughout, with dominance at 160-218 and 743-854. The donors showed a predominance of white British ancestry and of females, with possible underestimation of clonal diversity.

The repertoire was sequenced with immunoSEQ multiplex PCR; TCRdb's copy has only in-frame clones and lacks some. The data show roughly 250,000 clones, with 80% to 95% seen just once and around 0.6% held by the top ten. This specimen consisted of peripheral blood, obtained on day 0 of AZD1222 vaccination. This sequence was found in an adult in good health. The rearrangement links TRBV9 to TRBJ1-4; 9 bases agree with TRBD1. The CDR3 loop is CASSSTQGAGIEKLFF. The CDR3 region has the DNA TGTGCCAGCAGCTCCACACAGGGGGCCGGTATTGAAAAACTGTTTTTT.